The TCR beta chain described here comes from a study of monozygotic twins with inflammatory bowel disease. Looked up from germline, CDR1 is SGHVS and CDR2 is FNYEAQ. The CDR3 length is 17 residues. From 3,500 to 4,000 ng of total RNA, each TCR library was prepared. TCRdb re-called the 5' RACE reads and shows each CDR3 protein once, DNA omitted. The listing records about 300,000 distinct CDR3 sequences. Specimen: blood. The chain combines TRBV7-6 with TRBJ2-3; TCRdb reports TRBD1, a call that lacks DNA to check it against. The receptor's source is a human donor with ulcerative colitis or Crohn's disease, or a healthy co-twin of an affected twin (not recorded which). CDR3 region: CASSFAPPPTGTDTQYF.